The 4 T cell receptor beta chains given below trace back to one sample, sequenced in a study of blood T cells in healthy people across ages. It was with a sample-barcoded 5' primer and a J-beta primer mix that a second PCR of about 6 to 12 cycles was run. TCRdb analysed the 5' RACE reads with MiXCR anew, one entry per CDR3 protein. The profile shows some 710,000 distinct CDR3 sequences, about 47% of them singletons. Sequences were obtained from blood. These receptors all stem from an older man in good health.

Concerning this clonotype: One end of the junction does not line up with germline, which may come from a read error. The chain has TRBV5-1 and TRBJ2-1; D is tentatively TRBD1 or TRBD2 (6 bases each). Germline CDR1 reads SGHRS; CDR2 reads YFSETQ. The length of the CDR3 is 17 residues. CDR3 DNA sequence: TGCGCCAGCAGCTTGGAGGGGGGCAGGGGCTCCTACAATGAGCGGTTCTTC. This gives the protein CASSLEGGRGSYNERFF.

The DNA for the CDR3 is TGTGCCAGGAAGAACAGGGTCTTTTATGGCTACACCTTC. As protein: CARKNRVFYGYTF. This chain links TRBV2 with TRBJ1-2; D is possibly TRBD1 (6 bases). The V end was cut by 9 bases, the J end by 5 bases, with 16 bases between. The CDR3 contains 13 residues. Looked up from germline, CDR1 is SNHLY and CDR2 is FYNNEI.

The chain joins TRBV30 to TRBJ2-1; 7 bases align to TRBD1. This CDR3 is 12 amino acids long. The V gene's germline CDR1 is GTSNPN and CDR2 SVGIG (reference sequence). V lost 2 bases to trimming and J lost 10 bases; unmatched junction nucleotides: 5. CDR3 sequence: CAWSIGTAEQFF. CDR3 in DNA: TGTGCCTGGAGTATCGGGACAGCAGAGCAGTTCTTC. The entire variable domain, with the rest obtained from reference TRBV30 and TRBJ2-1, is as follows: SQTIHQWPATLVQPVGSPLSLECTVEGTSNPNLYWYRQAAGRGLQLLFYSVGIGQISSEVPQNLSASRPQDRQFILSSKKLLLSDSGFYLCAWSIGTAEQFFGPGTRLTVL.

Turning to this clonotype: A much larger clonotype is one base distant, so this may be a read error. CDR3 bases: TGTGCCAGCAGCCGCGAGCACGGGAGGTCCGAGCAGTACTTC. Translation: CASSREHGRSEQYF. The chain joins TRBV3-1 to TRBJ2-4; TRBD2 agrees at 7 bases. The end of the DNA is better explained by TRBJ2-7, so the J call may be wrong. CDR1 LGHDT and CDR2 YNNKEL come from the germline V gene (reference sequence). CDR3 length equals 14 residues.